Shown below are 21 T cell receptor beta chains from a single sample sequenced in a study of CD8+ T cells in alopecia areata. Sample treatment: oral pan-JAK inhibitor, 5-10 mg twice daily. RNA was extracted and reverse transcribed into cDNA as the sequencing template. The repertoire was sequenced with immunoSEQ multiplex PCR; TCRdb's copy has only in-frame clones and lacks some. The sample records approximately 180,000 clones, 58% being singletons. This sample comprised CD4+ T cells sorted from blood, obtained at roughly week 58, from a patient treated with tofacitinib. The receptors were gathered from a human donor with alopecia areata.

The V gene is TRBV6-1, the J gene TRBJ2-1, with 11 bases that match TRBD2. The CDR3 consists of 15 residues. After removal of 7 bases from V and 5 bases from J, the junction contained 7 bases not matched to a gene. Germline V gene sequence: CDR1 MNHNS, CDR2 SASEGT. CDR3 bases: TGTGCCAGCACCGGACTAGCGGGCGGCAACAATGAGCAGTTCTTC. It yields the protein CASTGLAGGNNEQFF.

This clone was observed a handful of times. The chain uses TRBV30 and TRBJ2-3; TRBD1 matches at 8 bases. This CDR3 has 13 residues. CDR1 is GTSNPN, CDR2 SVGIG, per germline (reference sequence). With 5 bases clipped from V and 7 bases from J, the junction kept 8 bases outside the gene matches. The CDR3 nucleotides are TGTGCCTGGGCGGACAGGGAAGGGTATACGCAGTATTTT. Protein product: CAWADREGYTQYF.

The CDR3 coding sequence is TGTGCCAGCAGCCCTTCACGACTGGGCTCCTACGAGCAGTACTTC. As protein: CASSPSRLGSYEQYF. This rearrangement joins TRBV6-5 to TRBJ2-7; D is unclear. The CDR3 has 15 residues. V lost 6 bases and J lost 0, with 15 bases in between. CDR1 and CDR2 (germline): MNHEY, SVGAGI.

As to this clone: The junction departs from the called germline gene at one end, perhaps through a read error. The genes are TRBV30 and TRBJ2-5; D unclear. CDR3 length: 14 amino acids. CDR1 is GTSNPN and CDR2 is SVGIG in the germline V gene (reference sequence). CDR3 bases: TGTACCTGGAGCGCTTCCCGAATCCAAGAGACCCAGTACTTC. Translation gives CTWSASRIQETQYF.

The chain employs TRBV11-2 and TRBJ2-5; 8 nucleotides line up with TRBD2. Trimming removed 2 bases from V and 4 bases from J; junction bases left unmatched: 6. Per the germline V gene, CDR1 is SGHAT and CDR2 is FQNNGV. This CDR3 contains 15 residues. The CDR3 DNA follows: TGTGCCAGCAGCTTATTTATAGCGGGGAGAGAGACCCAGTACTTC. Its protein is CASSLFIAGRETQYF.

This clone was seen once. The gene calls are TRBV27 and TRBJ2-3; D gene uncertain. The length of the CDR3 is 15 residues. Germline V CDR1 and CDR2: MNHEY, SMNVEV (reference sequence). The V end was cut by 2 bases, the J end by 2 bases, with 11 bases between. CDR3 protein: CASSLGPMDTDTQYF. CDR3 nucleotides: TGTGCCAGCAGTTTAGGACCTATGGACACAGATACGCAGTATTTT.

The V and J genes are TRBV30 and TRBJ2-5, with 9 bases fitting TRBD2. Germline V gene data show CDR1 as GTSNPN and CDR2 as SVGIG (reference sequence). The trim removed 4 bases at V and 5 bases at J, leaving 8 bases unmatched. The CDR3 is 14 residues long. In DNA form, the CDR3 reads TGTGCCTGGAATGGCGGGGGGGCCCGGGAGACCCAGTACTTC. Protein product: CAWNGGGARETQYF.

DNA for the CDR3: TGTGCCAGCAGCTTAGATCCGGCAGGGGTACATTCACCCCTCCACTTT. Translation gives CASSLDPAGVHSPLHF. This chain joins TRBV11-2 and TRBJ1-6, with D tentatively TRBD1 (6 bases). Germline-derived CDR1 and CDR2 are SGHAT and FQNNGV. This CDR3 has 16 amino acids. Trimming stripped 0 bases from V and 8 bases from J, with 14 bases between.

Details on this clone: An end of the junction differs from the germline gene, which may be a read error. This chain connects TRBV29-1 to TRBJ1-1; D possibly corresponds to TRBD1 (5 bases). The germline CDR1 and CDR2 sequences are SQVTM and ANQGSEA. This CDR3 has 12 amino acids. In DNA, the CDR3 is TGCAGCGCCCGGGACCGGAACACTGGAGCTTTCTTT. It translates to CSARDRNTGAFF. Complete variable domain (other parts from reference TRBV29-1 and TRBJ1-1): SAVISQKPSRDICQRGTSLTIQCQVDSQVTMMFWYRQQPGQSLTLIATANQGSEATYESGFVIDKFPISRPNLTFSTLTVSNMSPEDSSIYLCSARDRNTGAFFGQGTRLTVV.

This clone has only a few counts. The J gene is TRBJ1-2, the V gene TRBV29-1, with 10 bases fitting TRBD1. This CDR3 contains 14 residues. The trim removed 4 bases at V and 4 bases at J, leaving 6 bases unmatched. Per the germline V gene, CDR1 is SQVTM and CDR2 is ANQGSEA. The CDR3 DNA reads TGCAGCGTTGGAGACAGGGGGCGAGGCTATGGCTACACCTTC. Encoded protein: CSVGDRGRGYGYTF. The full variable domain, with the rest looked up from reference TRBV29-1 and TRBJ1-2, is SAVISQKPSRDICQRGTSLTIQCQVDSQVTMMFWYRQQPGQSLTLIATANQGSEATYESGFVIDKFPISRPNLTFSTLTVSNMSPEDSSIYLCSVGDRGRGYGYTFGSGTRLTVV.

DNA of the CDR3: TGTGCCAGCAGTGAGGTGGCTAGCGGGGGAGATACGCAGTATTTT. Protein product: CASSEVASGGDTQYF. J is TRBJ2-3 and V is TRBV2; 10 positions agree with TRBD2. Germline V gene sequence: CDR1 SNHLY, CDR2 FYNNEI. The trim removed 3 bases at V and 5 bases at J, leaving 5 bases unmatched. This CDR3 contains 15 residues.

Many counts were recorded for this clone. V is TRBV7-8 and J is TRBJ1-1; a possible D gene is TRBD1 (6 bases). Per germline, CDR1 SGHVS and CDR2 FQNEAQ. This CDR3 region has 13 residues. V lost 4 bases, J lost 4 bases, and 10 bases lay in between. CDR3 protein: CASSSQGGTEAFF. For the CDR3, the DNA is TGTGCCAGCAGCTCACAGGGTGGCACTGAAGCTTTCTTT.

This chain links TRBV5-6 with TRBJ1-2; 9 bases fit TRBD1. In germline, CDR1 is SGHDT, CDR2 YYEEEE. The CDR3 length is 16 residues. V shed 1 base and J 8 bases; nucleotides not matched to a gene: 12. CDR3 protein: CASSLRIGTGRFGYTF. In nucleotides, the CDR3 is TGTGCCAGCAGCTTGAGGATCGGGACAGGGCGGTTCGGCTACACCTTC.

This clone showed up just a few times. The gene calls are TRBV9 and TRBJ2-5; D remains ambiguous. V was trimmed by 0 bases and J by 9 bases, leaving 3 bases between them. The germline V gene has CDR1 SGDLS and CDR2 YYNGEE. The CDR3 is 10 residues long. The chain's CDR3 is CASSVVPQYF. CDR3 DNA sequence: TGTGCCAGCAGCGTAGTTCCCCAGTACTTC.

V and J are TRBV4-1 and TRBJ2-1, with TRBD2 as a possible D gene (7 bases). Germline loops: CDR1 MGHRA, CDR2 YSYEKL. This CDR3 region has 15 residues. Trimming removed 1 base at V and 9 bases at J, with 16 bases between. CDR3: CASSQVLVGGREQFF. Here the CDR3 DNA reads TGCGCCAGCAGCCAAGTCCTGGTGGGGGGGCGTGAGCAGTTCTTC.

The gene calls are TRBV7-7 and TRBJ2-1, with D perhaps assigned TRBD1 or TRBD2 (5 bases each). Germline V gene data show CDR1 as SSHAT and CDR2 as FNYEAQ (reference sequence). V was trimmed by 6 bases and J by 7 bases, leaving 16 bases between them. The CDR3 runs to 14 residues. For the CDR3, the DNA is TGTGCCAGCAGTAAGGTGGGGCCGGGGAATGAGCAGTTCTTC. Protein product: CASSKVGPGNEQFF.

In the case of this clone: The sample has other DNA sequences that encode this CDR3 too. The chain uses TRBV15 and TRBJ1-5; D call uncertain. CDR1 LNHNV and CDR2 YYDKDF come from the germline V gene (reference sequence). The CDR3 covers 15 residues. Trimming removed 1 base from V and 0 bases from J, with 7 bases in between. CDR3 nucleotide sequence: TGTGCCACCAGCAGAGGACGGGATAGCAATCAGCCCCAGCATTTT. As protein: CATSRGRDSNQPQHF.

This chain's CDR3 is CASSLRGGRETQYF. In DNA, the CDR3 is TGTGCCAGCAGTTTACGGGGGGGCCGGGAGACCCAGTACTTC. The chain combines TRBV28 with TRBJ2-5; 8 bases line up with TRBD2. The CDR3 totals 14 residues. Germline assignment: CDR1 MDHEN and CDR2 SYDVKM. Trimming at V came to 2 bases and at J to 5 bases, leaving 4 bases not matched to a gene.

CDR3 sequence: CASSAGAADTQYF. CDR3 coding DNA: TGTGCCAGTAGTGCAGGGGCGGCAGATACGCAGTATTTT. V gene TRBV19 combines with J gene TRBJ2-3; possibly TRBD1 for D (6 bases). CDR3 length equals 13 residues. V lost 5 bases to trimming and J lost 4 bases, with 10 bases between them. Germline CDR1 and CDR2: LNHDA and SQIVND (reference sequence). Looking up the rest from reference TRBV19 and TRBJ2-3 gives the full variable domain: DGGITQSPKYLFRKEGQNVTLSCEQNLNHDAMYWYRQDPGQGLRLIYYSQIVNDFQKGDIAEGYSVSREKKESFPLTVTSAQKNPTAFYLCASSAGAADTQYFGPGTRLTVL.

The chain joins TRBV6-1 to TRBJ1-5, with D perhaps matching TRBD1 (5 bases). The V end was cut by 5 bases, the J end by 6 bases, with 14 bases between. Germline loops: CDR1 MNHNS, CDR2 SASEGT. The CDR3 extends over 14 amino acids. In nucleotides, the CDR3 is TGTGCCAGCAGTTGGGGCGGGGGAATTCAGCCCCAGCATTTT. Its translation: CASSWGGGIQPQHF.

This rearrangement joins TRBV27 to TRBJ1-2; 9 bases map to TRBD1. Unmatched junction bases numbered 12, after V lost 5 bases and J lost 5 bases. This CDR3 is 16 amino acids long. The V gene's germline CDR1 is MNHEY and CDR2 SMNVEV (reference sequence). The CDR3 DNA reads TGTGCCAGCAGTCAAAGCTTGGGGACAGGGCTGTATGGCTACACCTTC. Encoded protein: CASSQSLGTGLYGYTF.